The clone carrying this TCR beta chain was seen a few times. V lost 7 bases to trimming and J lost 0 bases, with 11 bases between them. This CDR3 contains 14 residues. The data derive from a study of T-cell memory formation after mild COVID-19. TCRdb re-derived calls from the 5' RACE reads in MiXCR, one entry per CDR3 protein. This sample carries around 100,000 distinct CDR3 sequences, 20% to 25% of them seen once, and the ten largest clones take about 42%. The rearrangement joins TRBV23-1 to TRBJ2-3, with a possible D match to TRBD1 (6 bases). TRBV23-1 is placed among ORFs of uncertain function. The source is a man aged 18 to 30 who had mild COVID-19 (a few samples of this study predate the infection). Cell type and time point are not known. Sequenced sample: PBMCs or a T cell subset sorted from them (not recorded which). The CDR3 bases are TGCGCCAGCAATGTGGGGGCTAGCACAGATACGCAGTATTTT. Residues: CASNVGASTDTQYF.